The 23 T cell receptor beta chains reported below all come from one sample, sequenced in a study of metastatic and nonmetastatic thyroid tumors. MiXCR was used by TCRdb to re-call the PCR reads. In the table there are 75,000 to 100,000 clones, roughly 12% of which are singletons. No patient had received any treatment before thyroid surgery. Sequences were obtained from blood. These receptors were collected from a female donor with papillary thyroid cancer or a benign thyroid nodule (not recorded which). Some clones in this sample may be carry-over from other donors' samples.

This clone has ten or more counts. V gene TRBV28 combines with J gene TRBJ1-1; possible D gene TRBD1, 6 bases. Trimming left V 5 bases short and J 5 bases short, with 18 bases between. The CDR3 is 15 amino acids. Per the germline V gene, CDR1 is MDHEN and CDR2 is SYDVKM. CDR3 bases: TGTGCCAGCAGTCAGAGGCCGGGGGCTAGAACTGAAGCTTTCTTT. Its translation: CASSQRPGARTEAFF. The full variable domain, in which reference TRBV28 and TRBJ1-1 provide the parts outside the CDR3, is DVKVTQSSRYLVKRTGEKVFLECVQDMDHENMFWYRQDPGLGLRLIYFSYDVKMKEKGDIPEGYSVSREKKERFSLILESASTNQTSMYLCASSQRPGARTEAFFGQGTRLTVV.

This clone was recorded at least ten times. The chain combines TRBV19 with TRBJ1-2; D remains unclear. The CDR3 is 14 amino acids. Trimming removed 3 bases at V and 2 bases at J, with 10 bases between. The germline V gene has CDR1 LNHDA and CDR2 SQIVND (reference sequence). DNA of the CDR3: TGTGCCAGTAGTATCGGATCGGGAAACTATGGCTACACCTTC. This encodes CASSIGSGNYGYTF.

There are many counts of this clone. The chain joins TRBV11-2 to TRBJ2-2, with D maybe TRBD2 (6 bases). V was cut by 5 bases and J by 7 bases, with 20 bases left in between. The V gene's germline CDR1 is SGHAT and CDR2 FQNNGV. CDR3 length: 16 residues. The chain's CDR3 is CASSTGLPGGIGELFF. CDR3 coding DNA: TGTGCCAGCAGCACGGGACTCCCCGGCGGAATCGGGGAGCTGTTTTTT.

This clone appeared many times. The chain couples TRBV12-3 or TRBV12-4 to TRBJ2-3; tentative D call: TRBD2 (6 bases). V was shortened by 3 bases and J by 13 bases, with 17 bases between the two germline ends. The CDR3 spans 13 residues. CDR3 sequence: CASSLRTTDIKYF. CDR3 bases: TGTGCCAGCAGTTTGAGGACTACCGATATCAAGTATTTT.

This chain joins TRBV19 and TRBJ2-2, with 10 bases matching TRBD1. Trimming removed 4 bases from V and 4 bases from J; junction bases left unmatched: 0. The germline gives CDR1 LNHDA, CDR2 SQIVND (reference sequence). The length of the CDR3 is 14 residues. CDR3 region: CASSRDRGTGELFF. CDR3 sequence (DNA): TGTGCCAGTAGTAGGGACAGGGGCACCGGGGAGCTGTTTTTT.

The chain uses TRBV9 and TRBJ1-6, with 11 bases lining up with TRBD1. The V and J ends lost 2 bases and 10 bases, in that order; junction bases with no gene match: 2. Germline assignment: CDR1 SGDLS and CDR2 YYNGEE. The CDR3 has 14 residues. Here the CDR3 DNA reads TGTGCCAGCAGCGTGGGACAGGGGGACTCACCCCTCCACTTT. It specifies CASSVGQGDSPLHF.

To note about this clone: A much larger clone differs from this one at a single base, so this may be a read error. This chain joins TRBV5-4 and TRBJ2-1; D assignment may be TRBD1 or TRBD2 (5 bases each). Germline-derived CDR1 and CDR2 are SGHNT and YYREEE (reference sequence). V was cut by 3 bases and J by 8 bases, with 18 bases left in between. This CDR3 region has 15 residues. CDR3 region: CASSSGSRQGDEQFF. The CDR3 DNA follows: TGTGCCAGCAGCTCGGGGTCGAGGCAGGGCGATGAGCAGTTCTTC.

This clone was recorded many times. The chain joins TRBV6-2 or TRBV6-3 to TRBJ2-1, with TRBD2 matching 12 bases. Germline V gives CDR1 MNHEY, CDR2 SVGEGT. V shed 7 bases and J 0 bases; nucleotides not matched to a gene: 10. This CDR3 contains 18 residues. CDR3 sequence: CASKASGRASSSYNEQFF. The CDR3 region has the DNA TGTGCCAGCAAGGCTAGCGGGAGGGCCTCAAGCTCCTACAATGAGCAGTTCTTC.

This clone was counted between two and nine times. This sequence joins TRBV27 and TRBJ2-7, with no clear D. This CDR3 comprises 13 residues. V was clipped by 5 bases and J by 2 bases, with 10 bases between them. Germline V gene lookup returns CDR1 MNHEY and CDR2 SMNVEV (reference sequence). The CDR3: CASSPGLTYEQYF. The CDR3 region has the DNA TGTGCCAGCAGTCCCGGGCTCACCTACGAGCAGTACTTC.

This clone occurred many times. This chain links TRBV5-1 with TRBJ2-2; the match to TRBD1 covers 9 bases. V lost 4 bases to trimming and J lost 7 bases; unmatched junction nucleotides: 2. This CDR3 region has 13 residues. The germline CDR1 and CDR2 sequences are SGHRS and YFSETQ. CDR3 region: CASSGTGFGELFF. CDR3 nucleotide sequence: TGCGCCAGCAGCGGGACAGGGTTCGGGGAGCTGTTTTTT.

This clone came up many times. CDR3: CASRSGRKETQYF. CDR3 DNA sequence: TGTGCCAGCAGAAGCGGGAGGAAAGAGACCCAGTACTTC. This rearrangement joins TRBV7-2 to TRBJ2-5, with 9 bases lining up with TRBD2. CDR3 length: 13 amino acids. The junction had 2 bases not matched to a gene; V was cut back by 6 bases and J by 3 bases. Germline-derived CDR1 and CDR2 are SGHTA and FQGNSA. The complete variable domain, with remaining parts taken from reference TRBV7-2 and TRBJ2-5, reads GAGVSQSPSNKVTEKGKDVELRCDPISGHTALYWYRQSLGQGLEFLIYFQGNSAPDKSGLPSDRFSAERTGGSVSTLTIQRTQQEDSAVYLCASRSGRKETQYFGPGTRLLVL.

This clone occurred many times. This rearrangement joins TRBV6-2 or TRBV6-3 to TRBJ2-7, with 10 bases fitting TRBD2. Germline assignment: CDR1 MNHEY and CDR2 SVGEGT. There are 14 residues in the CDR3. J was trimmed by 9 bases and V by 9 bases; bases with no gene match: 14. CDR3 coding DNA: TGTGCCAGTACCAGGACTAGCGGACGGGACTGGCAGTACTTC. Translation gives CASTRTSGRDWQYF.

This clone was seen a few times. CDR3 residues: CASSLDLSEQYF. The CDR3 bases are TGTGCCAGCAGCTTAGATTTATCCGAGCAGTACTTC. V is TRBV7-9 and J is TRBJ2-7, with D unresolved. This CDR3 spans 12 amino acids. Germline loops: CDR1 SEHNR, CDR2 FQNEAQ (reference sequence). V was cut by 1 base and J by 6 bases, with 7 bases left in between.

This clone was seen repeatedly, ten times or more. The CDR3 sequence is CSARRGRSTYEQYF. The CDR3 region has the DNA TGCAGTGCTAGACGGGGGAGGAGCACCTACGAGCAGTACTTC. The chain uses TRBV20-1 and TRBJ2-7; possible D gene TRBD2, 6 bases. The CDR3 has 14 amino acids. V lost 2 bases and J 2 bases, leaving 13 bases between the germline ends. In germline, CDR1 is DFQATT, CDR2 SNEGSKA (reference sequence).

This clone was counted many times. The rearrangement links TRBV7-2 to TRBJ1-3; the match to TRBD1 covers 7 bases. V shed 6 bases, J shed 4 bases, and the junction held 6 bases outside the gene matches. The CDR3 is 14 residues long. Germline V CDR1 and CDR2: SGHTA, FQGNSA. In DNA, the CDR3 is TGTGCCAGCAGACAACCGGGACAGGGAAACACCATATATTTT. Translated, it gives CASRQPGQGNTIYF.

This clone was detected only once. V and J are TRBV14 and TRBJ2-4, with D possibly being TRBD2 (6 bases). The CDR3 has 16 residues. Trimming cost V 0 bases and J 5 bases, with 14 bases left between them. CDR1 is SGHDN and CDR2 is FVKESK in the germline V gene. The CDR3 spells CASSQEYGSGENIQYF. CDR3 coding DNA: TGTGCCAGCAGCCAAGAGTACGGGAGTGGTGAAAACATTCAGTACTTC.

This clone occurred many times. V usage is TRBV12-3 or TRBV12-4 and J usage is TRBJ1-3, with unresolved D. CDR3 length: 13 residues. Trimming shortened V by 5 bases and J by 2 bases, and 7 bases separated the two germline ends. CDR3 protein: CASSPKAGNTIYF. CDR3 DNA: TGTGCCAGCAGTCCCAAAGCTGGAAACACCATATATTTT.

This clone appeared a few times. Its ends do not fully match the called genes, so a read error is possible. The V gene is TRBV12-3 or TRBV12-4, the J gene TRBJ2-7; 9 bases are a match to TRBD1. The CDR3 has 15 amino acids. Written as DNA, the CDR3 is TGTGCCAGCAGTTCCCGGGACAGGGTAACCTACGATCAGTACTTC. This translates into CASSSRDRVTYDQYF.

This clone was detected many times. The chain employs TRBV19 and TRBJ2-7, with D uncertain. The CDR3 loop spans 13 amino acids. The germline CDR1 and CDR2 sequences are LNHDA and SQIVND (reference sequence). V lost 3 bases and J 3 bases, leaving 9 bases between the germline ends. For the CDR3, the DNA is TGTGCCAGTAGTATTACGGCCGACTACGAGCAGTACTTC. This translates into CASSITADYEQYF. The full variable domain, with the rest looked up from reference TRBV19 and TRBJ2-7, is DGGITQSPKYLFRKEGQNVTLSCEQNLNHDAMYWYRQDPGQGLRLIYYSQIVNDFQKGDIAEGYSVSREKKESFPLTVTSAQKNPTAFYLCASSITADYEQYFGPGTRLTVT.

This clone was found many times. The chain uses TRBV6-1 and TRBJ1-3; TRBD1 might be the D (6 bases). The V end lost 4 bases, the J end lost 4 bases, and 8 bases lay between the germline ends. Germline assignment: CDR1 MNHNS and CDR2 SASEGT. This CDR3 has 13 residues. Here the CDR3 reads CASSVDRGNTIYF. The CDR3 nucleotides are TGTGCCAGCAGTGTCGACAGGGGAAACACCATATATTTT.

In regard to this clone: A clone one base away is much larger, so this may be a read error. The CDR3 does not close with the conserved phenylalanine or tryptophan, likely indicating a read error. J is TRBJ1-1 and V is TRBV4-2; a possible D gene is TRBD1 (6 bases). This CDR3 has 13 residues. The V end lost 1 base, the J end lost 4 bases, and 7 bases lay between the germline ends. CDR1 and CDR2 from the germline V gene are LGHNA and YNFKEQ. The CDR3 nucleotides are TGTGCCAGCAGCCAAGTAGGGGGCACTGAAGCTTTCCTT. This codes for CASSQVGGTEAFL.

This chain connects TRBV28 to TRBJ1-2; tentatively, D is TRBD1 (5 bases). Germline CDR1 MDHEN, CDR2 SYDVKM. The CDR3 covers 15 residues. V lost 2 bases and J 4 bases, leaving 14 bases between the germline ends. The CDR3 reads CASSLGVGQVYGYTF. CDR3 DNA: TGTGCCAGCAGTTTAGGGGTGGGGCAGGTCTATGGCTACACCTTC.

This clone was counted between two and nine times. A read error may explain this, as a much larger clone is one base away. The chain recombines TRBV28 with TRBJ2-3; 16 positions match TRBD2. The CDR3 runs 18 residues. The germline V gene has CDR1 MDHEN and CDR2 SYDVKM. V lost 5 bases to trimming and J lost 8 bases; unmatched junction nucleotides: 13. CDR3 nucleotide sequence: TGTGCCAGCAGTCCGGGACTAGCGGGAGGGCCTGGCGTAGGTACGCAGTATTTT. Encoded protein: CASSPGLAGGPGVGTQYF. The full variable domain, with the rest looked up from reference TRBV28 and TRBJ2-3, is DVKVTQSSRYLVKRTGEKVFLECVQDMDHENMFWYRQDPGLGLRLIYFSYDVKMKEKGDIPEGYSVSREKKERFSLILESASTNQTSMYLCASSPGLAGGPGVGTQYFGPGTRLTVL.